The rows below give T cell receptor beta chains drawn from one sample of a study of blood T cell repertoires in COVID-19. Method: immunoSEQ multiplex PCR; TCRdb's copy keeps in-frame clones and lacks some. The sample carries roughly 130,000 clones, around 75% recorded once. The sample taken for sequencing was peripheral blood. The receptor source for this set is a woman in her seventies with COVID-19, enrolled during active disease. CDR3s include the opening cysteine and the closing phenylalanine or tryptophan. The order of the fields is CDR3 protein, CDR3 DNA, J gene, V gene, clone size, D gene. The D gene is left open where the match is weak. The listing skips clone size in some rows; elsewhere it reads once, few, many or a size class.

cdr3_aa: CASSLQGGRPNTEAFF
cdr3_nt: TGTGCCAGTAGTCTGCAGGGGGGCCGCCCTAACACTGAAGCTTTCTTT
j_call: TRBJ1-1
v_call: TRBV19
clone_size: .
d_call: TRBD1

cdr3_aa: CASSQERDRGGNEQYF
cdr3_nt: TGCGCCAGCAGCCAAGAAAGAGACAGGGGGGGGAATGAGCAGTACTTC
j_call: TRBJ2-7
v_call: TRBV4-3
clone_size: once
d_call: TRBD1

cdr3_aa: CASSQPGSNQPQHF
cdr3_nt: TGTGCCAGCAGCCAACCAGGGAGCAATCAGCCCCAGCATTTT
j_call: TRBJ1-5
v_call: TRBV3-1/TRBV3-2
clone_size: .
d_call: .

cdr3_aa: CASSRQGGGDTQYF
cdr3_nt: TGTGCCAGCAGCCGCCAGGGCGGGGGGGATACGCAGTATTTT
j_call: TRBJ2-3
v_call: TRBV5-6
clone_size: .
d_call: TRBD2

cdr3_aa: CSVVRSTGGKSRYEQYF
cdr3_nt: TGCAGCGTTGTTCGTTCGACAGGGGGTAAGTCCCGCTACGAGCAGTACTTC
j_call: TRBJ2-7
v_call: TRBV29-1
clone_size: .
d_call: TRBD1

cdr3_aa: CASSTTFRLAEINYEQYF
cdr3_nt: TGCGCCAGCAGCACAACATTCCGACTAGCGGAGATAAACTACGAGCAGTACTTC
j_call: TRBJ2-7
v_call: TRBV5-1
clone_size: .
d_call: TRBD2

cdr3_aa: CSVIGTGGEKLFF
cdr3_nt: TGCAGCGTGATCGGGACAGGGGGTGAAAAACTGTTTTTT
j_call: TRBJ1-4
v_call: TRBV29-1
clone_size: few
d_call: TRBD1

cdr3_aa: CASSQDVGGQPQHF
cdr3_nt: TGTGCCAGCAGCCAAGATGTTGGGGGGCAGCCCCAGCATTTT
j_call: TRBJ1-5
v_call: TRBV3-1/TRBV3-2
clone_size: .
d_call: .

cdr3_aa: CASSVDAGGGDEQYF
cdr3_nt: TGTGCCAGCAGCGTAGATGCGGGGGGCGGCGACGAGCAGTACTTC
j_call: TRBJ2-7
v_call: TRBV9
clone_size: .
d_call: TRBD2

cdr3_aa: CASSYRGGRTGELFF
cdr3_nt: TGTGCCAGCAGTTACCGGGGAGGGCGTACCGGGGAGCTGTTTTTT
j_call: TRBJ2-2
v_call: TRBV6-2/TRBV6-3
clone_size: few
d_call: TRBD2

cdr3_aa: CASEGAGGELFF
cdr3_nt: TGTGCCAGCGAGGGGGCTGGCGGGGAGCTGTTTTTT
j_call: TRBJ2-2
v_call: TRBV6-5
clone_size: .
d_call: TRBD1

cdr3_aa: CASSYRTGYEQYF
cdr3_nt: TGTGCCAGCAGTTATCGGACAGGCTACGAGCAGTACTTC
j_call: TRBJ2-7
v_call: TRBV6-5
clone_size: .
d_call: TRBD1

cdr3_aa: CASSDPTGGRTEAFF
cdr3_nt: TGTGCCAGCAGTGATCCGACAGGGGGAAGGACTGAAGCTTTCTTT
j_call: TRBJ1-1
v_call: TRBV6-1
clone_size: .
d_call: TRBD1

cdr3_aa: CASSYHRQGNEQFF
cdr3_nt: TGTGCCAGCAGTTACCACAGACAGGGCAATGAGCAGTTCTTC
j_call: TRBJ2-1
v_call: TRBV6-2/TRBV6-3
clone_size: .
d_call: TRBD1

cdr3_aa: CASSVGGGIGTTEAFF
cdr3_nt: TGTGCCAGCAGCGTAGGGGGAGGGATAGGGACCACTGAAGCTTTCTTT
j_call: TRBJ1-1
v_call: TRBV9
clone_size: .
d_call: .

cdr3_aa: CASSRTDLVNTGELFF
cdr3_nt: TGTGCCAGCAGCCGGACTGATCTCGTGAACACCGGGGAGCTGTTTTTT
j_call: TRBJ2-2
v_call: TRBV28
clone_size: .
d_call: .

cdr3_aa: CASSPGVGVGYTF
cdr3_nt: TGTGCCAGCAGCCCGGGGGTGGGAGTTGGCTACACCTTC
j_call: TRBJ1-2
v_call: TRBV7-3
clone_size: .
d_call: .

cdr3_aa: CAWSVLGGTEAFF
cdr3_nt: TGTGCCTGGAGTGTACTTGGGGGGACTGAAGCTTTCTTT
j_call: TRBJ1-1
v_call: TRBV30
clone_size: .
d_call: .

cdr3_aa: CASSPRGQGGEQYF
cdr3_nt: TGTGCCAGCTCACCACGGGGACAGGGGGGCGAGCAGTACTTC
j_call: TRBJ2-7
v_call: TRBV18
clone_size: .
d_call: TRBD1

cdr3_aa: CASSQGGLNTIYF
cdr3_nt: TGTGCCAGCAGCCAAGGAGGGTTAAACACCATATATTTT
j_call: TRBJ1-3
v_call: TRBV3-1/TRBV3-2
clone_size: .
d_call: .

cdr3_aa: CASSVSEGASYNEQFF
cdr3_nt: TGTGCCAGCAGTGTCTCTGAGGGGGCATCGTACAATGAGCAGTTCTTC
j_call: TRBJ2-1
v_call: TRBV25-1
clone_size: few
d_call: TRBD1

cdr3_aa: CASSQAIDPGQGVGNYGYTF
cdr3_nt: TGTGCCAGCAGCCAGGCGATAGACCCGGGACAGGGGGTAGGAAACTATGGCTACACCTTC
j_call: TRBJ1-2
v_call: TRBV3-1/TRBV3-2
clone_size: .
d_call: TRBD1

cdr3_aa: CASIQTGEPYEQYF
cdr3_nt: TGTGCCAGTATTCAGACAGGGGAACCCTACGAGCAGTACTTC
j_call: TRBJ2-7
v_call: TRBV19
clone_size: .
d_call: TRBD1

cdr3_aa: CASSPREPGANVLTF
cdr3_nt: TGTGCCAGCAGCCCCAGGGAACCTGGGGCCAACGTCCTGACTTTC
j_call: TRBJ2-6
v_call: TRBV7-2
clone_size: .
d_call: .

cdr3_aa: CASSLGTGYRGTEAFF
cdr3_nt: TGCGCCAGCAGCTTGGGGACAGGGTACCGAGGCACTGAAGCTTTCTTT
j_call: TRBJ1-1
v_call: TRBV5-1
clone_size: .
d_call: TRBD1

cdr3_aa: CASSQGVSETQYF
cdr3_nt: TGTGCCAGCTCCCAGGGGGTATCAGAGACCCAGTACTTC
j_call: TRBJ2-5
v_call: TRBV6-5
clone_size: .
d_call: TRBD1

cdr3_aa: CASSRTDRGTYEQYF
cdr3_nt: TGTGCCAGCAGCAGGACGGACAGGGGAACCTACGAGCAGTACTTC
j_call: TRBJ2-7
v_call: TRBV9
clone_size: .
d_call: TRBD1

cdr3_aa: CASSFEFALTPTYEQYF
cdr3_nt: TGTGCCAGCAGTTTCGAGTTCGCGCTTACGCCAACCTACGAGCAGTACTTC
j_call: TRBJ2-7
v_call: TRBV28
clone_size: .
d_call: .

cdr3_aa: CASSTPGTSGGGHTDTQYF
cdr3_nt: TGTGCCAGCAGCACCCCCGGGACTAGCGGGGGGGGCCACACAGATACGCAGTATTTT
j_call: TRBJ2-3
v_call: TRBV9
clone_size: .
d_call: TRBD2

cdr3_aa: CASSLQGREGYGYTF
cdr3_nt: TGCGCCAGCAGCTTGCAGGGGAGAGAGGGCTATGGCTACACCTTC
j_call: TRBJ1-2
v_call: TRBV5-1
clone_size: .
d_call: .

cdr3_aa: CASSLPSGTGLGANYGYTF
cdr3_nt: TGCGCCAGCAGCTTGCCTTCCGGGACAGGGCTGGGAGCTAACTATGGCTACACCTTC
j_call: TRBJ1-2
v_call: TRBV5-1
clone_size: few
d_call: TRBD1

cdr3_aa: CASSLGQFSPLHF
cdr3_nt: TGTGCCAGCAGTTTGGGACAGTTTTCACCCCTCCACTTT
j_call: TRBJ1-6
v_call: TRBV6-6
clone_size: .
d_call: TRBD1

cdr3_aa: CASSGGTGAGELFF
cdr3_nt: TGCGCCAGCAGCGGCGGGACAGGGGCCGGGGAGCTGTTTTTT
j_call: TRBJ2-2
v_call: TRBV5-1
clone_size: once
d_call: TRBD1

cdr3_aa: CAWTTRSQGGYTF
cdr3_nt: TGTGCCTGGACTACGCGGTCCCAGGGGGGCTACACCTTC
j_call: TRBJ1-2
v_call: TRBV30
clone_size: .
d_call: .

cdr3_aa: CASSFQGPSGNEQFF
cdr3_nt: TGTGCCAGCAGCTTTCAGGGGCCGTCCGGCAATGAGCAGTTCTTC
j_call: TRBJ2-1
v_call: TRBV5-4
clone_size: .
d_call: .

cdr3_aa: CASSRRGGQGTSPLHF
cdr3_nt: TGTGCCAGCAGCCGTCGGGGGGGACAGGGGACTTCACCCCTCCACTTT
j_call: TRBJ1-6
v_call: TRBV14
clone_size: .
d_call: TRBD1

cdr3_aa: CASSRGQGEDTQYF
cdr3_nt: TGCGCCAGCAGCAGGGGACAGGGTGAAGATACGCAGTATTTT
j_call: TRBJ2-3
v_call: TRBV5-1
clone_size: .
d_call: TRBD1

cdr3_aa: CASSYQQGYSNQPQHF
cdr3_nt: TGTGCCAGCAGTTACCAGCAGGGATATAGCAATCAGCCCCAGCATTTT
j_call: TRBJ1-5
v_call: TRBV6-2/TRBV6-3
clone_size: .
d_call: .

cdr3_aa: CAISRTSAEPRFF
cdr3_nt: TGTGCCATCAGCCGGACTAGCGCCGAACCCCGGTTCTTC
j_call: TRBJ2-1
v_call: TRBV10-3
clone_size: .
d_call: TRBD2

cdr3_aa: CASSPQNSGNTIYF
cdr3_nt: TGTGCCAGCAGCCCCCAAAACTCTGGAAACACCATATATTTT
j_call: TRBJ1-3
v_call: TRBV7-3
clone_size: few
d_call: .

cdr3_aa: CASSSIGGGLTDTQYF
cdr3_nt: TGTGCCAGCAGCTCCATCGGCGGGGGACTCACAGATACGCAGTATTTT
j_call: TRBJ2-3
v_call: TRBV5-4
clone_size: .
d_call: TRBD2

cdr3_aa: CASSLDYPGTGADTQYF
cdr3_nt: TGCGCCAGCAGCCTGGACTATCCGGGGACAGGGGCAGATACGCAGTATTTT
j_call: TRBJ2-3
v_call: TRBV5-1
clone_size: .
d_call: TRBD1

cdr3_aa: CASSNRDPNYGYTF
cdr3_nt: TGTGCCAGCAGCAACAGGGATCCTAACTATGGCTACACCTTC
j_call: TRBJ1-2
v_call: TRBV14
clone_size: once
d_call: .

cdr3_aa: CASSQWGASGDQETQYF
cdr3_nt: TGTGCCAGCAGCCAATGGGGGGCTAGCGGGGATCAAGAGACCCAGTACTTC
j_call: TRBJ2-5
v_call: TRBV14
clone_size: once
d_call: TRBD2

cdr3_aa: CASSEGQGGNEKLFF
cdr3_nt: TGTGCCAGCAGTGAGGGACAGGGCGGTAATGAAAAACTGTTTTTT
j_call: TRBJ1-4
v_call: TRBV2
clone_size: .
d_call: TRBD1

cdr3_aa: CASSSLARETQYF
cdr3_nt: TGTGCCAGCAGCTCCTTAGCGCGGGAGACCCAGTACTTC
j_call: TRBJ2-5
v_call: TRBV3-1/TRBV3-2
clone_size: few
d_call: .

cdr3_aa: CASSVPGGQTSGANVLTF
cdr3_nt: TGTGCCAGTAGCGTCCCTGGGGGACAGACCTCTGGGGCCAACGTCCTGACTTTC
j_call: TRBJ2-6
v_call: TRBV19
clone_size: .
d_call: TRBD1

cdr3_aa: CASSVDGGLGNTIYF
cdr3_nt: TGTGCCAGCAGTGTGGACGGAGGACTTGGAAACACCATATATTTT
j_call: TRBJ1-3
v_call: TRBV2
clone_size: few
d_call: .

cdr3_aa: CASSPSGRGLLHF
cdr3_nt: TGTGCCAGCAGCCCTAGTGGCAGGGGGCTCCTCCACTTT
j_call: TRBJ1-6
v_call: TRBV9
clone_size: .
d_call: TRBD1

cdr3_aa: CASSVDRGYGYTF
cdr3_nt: TGTGCCAGCAGCGTGGACAGGGGATATGGCTACACCTTC
j_call: TRBJ1-2
v_call: TRBV5-4
clone_size: once
d_call: TRBD1

cdr3_aa: CASSPGTGGSTDTQYF
cdr3_nt: TGCGCCAGCAGCCCCGGGACAGGGGGGAGCACAGATACGCAGTATTTT
j_call: TRBJ2-3
v_call: TRBV5-1
clone_size: .
d_call: TRBD1

cdr3_aa: CASSEAGSNYGYTF
cdr3_nt: TGTGCCAGCAGTGAAGCGGGCAGTAACTATGGCTACACCTTC
j_call: TRBJ1-2
v_call: TRBV6-1
clone_size: .
d_call: .

cdr3_aa: CRQGNGYTF
cdr3_nt: TGCAGACAGGGGAATGGCTACACCTTC
j_call: TRBJ1-2
v_call: TRBV20-1
clone_size: once
d_call: TRBD1

cdr3_aa: CASSESGWEETQYF
cdr3_nt: TGTGCCAGCAGTGAATCAGGGTGGGAAGAGACCCAGTACTTC
j_call: TRBJ2-5
v_call: TRBV6-1
clone_size: .
d_call: .

cdr3_aa: CASSMDRVNTEAFF
cdr3_nt: TGTGCCAGTAGTATGGACAGAGTGAACACTGAAGCTTTCTTT
j_call: TRBJ1-1
v_call: TRBV19
clone_size: .
d_call: .